This T cell receptor (beta chain) was documented in a study of PD-L1 blockade in urothelial cancer. About the research overall: Samples came from 3 weeks, at the second dose, and 6 weeks into treatment. The median number of T cells present in blood samples was 141,255.

Sequenced by immunoSEQ multiplex PCR; TCRdb stores in-frame clones only, minus some. The table lists 30,000 or so clones, 75% to 85% of them singletons. As regards this clone: Germline is not matched at one junction end, which may reflect a read error.

The sample here was PBMCs, taken around atezolizumab (anti-PD-L1) treatment. This receptor was obtained from a man aged 60-69 years with urothelial cancer.

The CDR3 sequence is CASSLAAQGARDF. For the CDR3, the DNA is TGTGCCAGCAGCTTAGCAGCACAGGGGGCAAGGGACTTC. The chain joins TRBV11-2 to TRBJ2-5; 9 bases match TRBD1. The CDR3 consists of 13 residues. From germline, CDR1 is SGHAT and CDR2 FQNNGV.